Listed below are T cell receptor beta chains from one sample, sequenced in a study of blood T cell repertoires in COVID-19. TCRdb's copy holds only in-frame clones and misses some; the assay was immunoSEQ multiplex PCR. The sample holds 150,000 to 250,000 clones; roughly 80% are singletons and the top ten take less than 7%. The sample taken for sequencing was peripheral blood. Every receptor here comes from a woman aged 40 to 50 with COVID-19, enrolled during active disease. Both conserved end residues are part of each CDR3. A D gene is named only where the DNA matches it firmly. Clone size is not always given. Where it is, it says once, few, many or a class for expanded clones.

DNA	CDR3	V	J	size	D
TGTGCCAGCAGAGACCCGGGCTCCTACAATGAGCAGTTCTTC	CASRDPGSYNEQFF	TRBV7-2	TRBJ2-1	NA	NA
TGTGCCAGCAGCTTGACAGGGGGCGGGGTGGGCAATCAGCCCCAGCATTTT	CASSLTGGGVGNQPQHF	TRBV7-2	TRBJ1-5	NA	TRBD1
TGTGCCTGGAATATGGACAGAATCTACGAGCAGTACTTC	CAWNMDRIYEQYF	TRBV30	TRBJ2-7	NA	NA
TGTGCCAGCAGCTTGGTTCGGGAGAAGGGTGAGCAGTTCTTC	CASSLVREKGEQFF	TRBV5-8	TRBJ2-1	NA	NA
TGCGCCAGCAGTGAGATCGTCCGGGAGCAGTATTTT	CASSEIVREQYF	TRBV10-1	TRBJ2-3	NA	NA
TGTGCCACCAGCAGAGATCTGGCAGGGGTCTCAGGGCAGTACTTC	CATSRDLAGVSGQYF	TRBV15	TRBJ2-7	NA	NA
TGTGCCAGCAGCGTAGGACACGCGAACACTGAAGCTTTCTTT	CASSVGHANTEAFF	TRBV9	TRBJ1-1	NA	NA
TGTGCCAGCAGCTTTAGCGGGGGGATCTACGAGCAGTACTTC	CASSFSGGIYEQYF	TRBV5-6	TRBJ2-7	NA	TRBD2
TGCGCCAGCAGCTTGCTGTCAGGGGCAGGCTACGAGCAGTACTTC	CASSLLSGAGYEQYF	TRBV5-1	TRBJ2-7	once	NA
TGTGCCTGTGCCCCCGGGGGGTTGAATGAGCAGTTCTTC	CACAPGGLNEQFF	TRBV30	TRBJ2-1	NA	TRBD2
TGTGCCAGCAGTCCCGGGACAGGGGGCGGCTACACCTTC	CASSPGTGGGYTF	TRBV12-3/TRBV12-4	TRBJ1-2	NA	TRBD1
TGTGCCAGCAGCTCCCGGACAGGGGCGATCTCCTACGAGCAGTACTTC	CASSSRTGAISYEQYF	TRBV11-2	TRBJ2-7	NA	TRBD1
TGTGCCAGCAGTACAGGGAATAACTATGGCTACACCTTC	CASSTGNNYGYTF	TRBV28	TRBJ1-2	NA	NA
TGCGCCAGCAGCCGGACCGGGACTACCCAGACTTCCTACGAGCAGTACTTC	CASSRTGTTQTSYEQYF	TRBV5-1	TRBJ2-7	NA	TRBD2
TGTGCCAGCAGCTTAAGGGCATTTCAGTACTTC	CASSLRAFQYF	TRBV7-3	TRBJ2-4	NA	NA
TGCGCCAGCAGCCCCGCCCCCGACAGGCCTGAAAAACTGTTTTTT	CASSPAPDRPEKLFF	TRBV4-1	TRBJ1-4	NA	NA
TGTGCCAGCAGCGTCGCGGGGGGACACGAGCAGTACTTC	CASSVAGGHEQYF	TRBV5-4	TRBJ2-7	NA	TRBD2
TGTGCCAGCAGCAAGTCGGGGTCGGCTGGAAACACCATATATTTT	CASSKSGSAGNTIYF	TRBV9	TRBJ1-3	NA	NA
TGTGCCAGCAGCCTCCGCCGTCAGGGGGCCGGACAGCCCCAGCATTTT	CASSLRRQGAGQPQHF	TRBV5-6	TRBJ1-5	NA	TRBD1
TGTGCCAGCAGCGCCCAAATGCGGTGTATTGATCAGCCCCAGCATTTT	CASSAQMRCIDQPQHF	TRBV21-1	TRBJ1-5	once	NA
TGTGCCAGCAGCTTTGCCAACAGGAACTATGGCTACACCTTC	CASSFANRNYGYTF	TRBV5-4	TRBJ1-2	NA	NA
TGTGCCAGCAGTCGTGACAGGGATCTCTCCTACAATGAGCAGTTCTTC	CASSRDRDLSYNEQFF	TRBV7-8	TRBJ2-1	NA	TRBD1
TGTGCCAGTAGTACAGGGGCTGGGGCCAACGTCCTGACTTTC	CASSTGAGANVLTF	TRBV19	TRBJ2-6	few	NA
TGTGCCACCCAGGGGTCTGGGGCCAACGTCCTGACTTTC	CATQGSGANVLTF	TRBV19	TRBJ2-6	NA	NA
TGCGCCAGCAGCCAGGGACTAGCGGGGTACTACGAGCAGTACTTC	CASSQGLAGYYEQYF	TRBV4-1	TRBJ2-7	NA	TRBD2
TGTGCCACCAGTGAGCGTCAGGGGTACCAAGAGACCCAGTACTTC	CATSERQGYQETQYF	TRBV24-1	TRBJ2-5	NA	NA
TGTGCCAGCAGCCCCCGCGGTCCAGATACGCAGTATTTT	CASSPRGPDTQYF	TRBV7-9	TRBJ2-3	many	NA
TGTGCCAGCAGCTTCGACAGAAACACCATATATTTT	CASSFDRNTIYF	TRBV12-3/TRBV12-4	TRBJ1-3	NA	NA
TGCAGTGCTAGTGGGTCCCGCGGGACTAGCAGTGAGACCCAGTACTTC	CSASGSRGTSSETQYF	TRBV20-1	TRBJ2-5	NA	TRBD2
TGTGCCAGCAGCCTCGCGCTAGCGGCCTACAATGAGCAGTTCTTC	CASSLALAAYNEQFF	TRBV6-2/TRBV6-3	TRBJ2-1	NA	TRBD2
TGTGCCACCGCAGTAGAGACTAGCTCCTACGAGCAGTACTTC	CATAVETSSYEQYF	TRBV2	TRBJ2-7	NA	NA
TGTGCCAGCAGTTACCTGCTAGCGGGGGGAGATACGCAGTATTTT	CASSYLLAGGDTQYF	TRBV6-5	TRBJ2-3	NA	TRBD2
TGTGCCAGCTCACCAATCCAGGGCCTCACAGATACGCAGTATTTT	CASSPIQGLTDTQYF	TRBV18	TRBJ2-3	NA	NA
TGTGCCAGCAGTTTCACTAGCGGGGGTACTGAGCAGTTCTTC	CASSFTSGGTEQFF	TRBV27	TRBJ2-1	many	TRBD2
TGTGCCAGCAGTGGAACGGGGGGTGTAAACATTCAGTACTTC	CASSGTGGVNIQYF	TRBV3-1/TRBV3-2	TRBJ2-4	NA	TRBD2
TGTGCCAGCTCACCCAGCGGGAGAGATCGGGAGCAGTACTTC	CASSPSGRDREQYF	TRBV18	TRBJ2-7	once	TRBD2
TGTGCCAGCGTGGAGCGGGAGGAAATCAATGAGCAGTTCTTC	CASVEREEINEQFF	TRBV6-5	TRBJ2-1	NA	TRBD2
TGTGCCAGCAGCTTAGAGCGGGCGAGGGATTACGAGCAGTACTTC	CASSLERARDYEQYF	TRBV11-1	TRBJ2-7	NA	NA
TGTGCCAGCAGCCAAGAAGATAGCAGAACCTACGAGCAGTACTTC	CASSQEDSRTYEQYF	TRBV3-1/TRBV3-2	TRBJ2-7	NA	NA
TGTGCCAGCAGGCAGGGTTCCTACGAGCAGTACTTC	CASRQGSYEQYF	TRBV2	TRBJ2-7	NA	NA
TGCGCCAGCACTCGGAACCCCCTAGCGGGGGTTAGAAGCACAGATACGCAGTATTTT	CASTRNPLAGVRSTDTQYF	TRBV23-1	TRBJ2-3	NA	TRBD2
TGTGCCTTCGCCACAGGGGCGTCGGCTGAAGCTTTCTTT	CAFATGASAEAFF	TRBV10-3	TRBJ1-1	many	TRBD1
TGTGCCAGCAGCTCGAGCCTAACGGGGGCAACTAATGAAAAACTGTTTTTT	CASSSSLTGATNEKLFF	TRBV5-6	TRBJ1-4	NA	NA
TGTGCCAGCAGCTTGAAACAGGGGAACTACAATGAGCAGTTCTTC	CASSLKQGNYNEQFF	TRBV5-8	TRBJ2-1	NA	TRBD1
TGTGCCAGCAGGACAACTAGCGGGAGATGGGATGAGCAGTTCTTC	CASRTTSGRWDEQFF	TRBV2	TRBJ2-1	NA	TRBD2
TGTGCCAGCAGCGGTGGCGCCGGGACAGTTAATTCACCCCTCCACTTT	CASSGGAGTVNSPLHF	TRBV9	TRBJ1-6	NA	TRBD1
TGCGCCAGCAGACCAACTAGCGGACAAGAGACCCAGTACTTC	CASRPTSGQETQYF	TRBV5-1	TRBJ2-5	NA	TRBD2
TGCGCCAGCAGCTCAGGACAGGGTGGGACCGGGGAGCTGTTTTTT	CASSSGQGGTGELFF	TRBV5-1	TRBJ2-2	NA	TRBD1
TGTGCCAGCAGCTTAGGCATGAGGGTTTCCGCAGATACGCAGTATTTT	CASSLGMRVSADTQYF	TRBV13	TRBJ2-3	NA	NA
TGCAGCGTCGGGATCAACTATGGCTACACCTTC	CSVGINYGYTF	TRBV29-1	TRBJ1-2	NA	NA
TGCGCCAGCAGCTTGAGTCGTTATGGCGGAACGAATGAAAAACTGTTTTTT	CASSLSRYGGTNEKLFF	TRBV5-1	TRBJ1-4	NA	NA
TGTGCCAGCAGTAAACGACAGGGGCCCTCCTACGAGCAGTACTTC	CASSKRQGPSYEQYF	TRBV6-2/TRBV6-3	TRBJ2-7	few	TRBD1
TGTGCCAGCAGCCCGCAGGCGGGAGGGGGAGAGACCCAGTACTTC	CASSPQAGGGETQYF	TRBV7-9	TRBJ2-5	NA	TRBD2